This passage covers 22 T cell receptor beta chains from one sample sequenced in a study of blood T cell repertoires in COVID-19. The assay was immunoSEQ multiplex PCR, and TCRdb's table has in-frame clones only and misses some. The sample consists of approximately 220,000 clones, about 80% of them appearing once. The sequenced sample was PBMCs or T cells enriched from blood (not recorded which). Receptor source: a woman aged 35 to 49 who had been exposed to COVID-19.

CDR3 protein: CASSLTLSYEQYF. The CDR3 coding sequence is TGTGCCAGCAGTTTAACGCTATCCTACGAGCAGTACTTC. The gene calls are TRBV27 and TRBJ2-7; the D is unclear. The length of the CDR3 is 13 residues. In germline, CDR1 is MNHEY, CDR2 SMNVEV (reference sequence). V lost 2 bases and J 1 base, leaving 6 bases between the germline ends.

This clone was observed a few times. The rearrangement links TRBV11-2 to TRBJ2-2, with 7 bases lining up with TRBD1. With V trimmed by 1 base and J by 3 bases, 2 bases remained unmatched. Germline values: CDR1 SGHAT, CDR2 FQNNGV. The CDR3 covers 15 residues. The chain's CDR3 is CASSLATGYTGELFF. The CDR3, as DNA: TGTGCCAGCAGCTTAGCGACAGGGTACACCGGGGAGCTGTTTTTT.

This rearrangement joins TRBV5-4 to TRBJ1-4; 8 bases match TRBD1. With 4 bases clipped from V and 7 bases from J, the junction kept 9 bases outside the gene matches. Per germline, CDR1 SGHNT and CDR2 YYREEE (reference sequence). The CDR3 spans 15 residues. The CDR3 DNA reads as TGTGCCAGCAGCCAGGACAGGGTCGTTGGTGAAAAACTGTTTTTT. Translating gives CASSQDRVVGEKLFF.

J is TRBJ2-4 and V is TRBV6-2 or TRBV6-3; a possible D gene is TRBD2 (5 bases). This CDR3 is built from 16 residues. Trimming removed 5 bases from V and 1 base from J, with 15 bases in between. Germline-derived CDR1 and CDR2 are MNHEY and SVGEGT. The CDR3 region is CASSLTVSGAKNIQYF. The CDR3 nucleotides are TGTGCCAGCAGTCTTACTGTCTCGGGGGCCAAAAACATTCAGTACTTC.

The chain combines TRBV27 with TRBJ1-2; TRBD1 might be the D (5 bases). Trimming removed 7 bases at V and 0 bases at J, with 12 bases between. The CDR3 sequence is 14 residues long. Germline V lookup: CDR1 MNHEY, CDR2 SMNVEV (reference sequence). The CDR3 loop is CASTSPQANYGYTF. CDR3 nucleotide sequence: TGTGCCAGCACGTCCCCACAGGCTAACTATGGCTACACCTTC.

CDR3 protein: CASSLEPAGNTIYF. CDR3 sequence (DNA): TGTGCCAGCAGCTTAGAGCCCGCTGGAAACACCATATATTTT. J is TRBJ1-3 and V is TRBV7-2; D call uncertain. The CDR3 is made up of 14 amino acids. V gave up 1 base and J gave up 2 bases, with 6 bases separating them. Germline values: CDR1 SGHTA, CDR2 FQGNSA.

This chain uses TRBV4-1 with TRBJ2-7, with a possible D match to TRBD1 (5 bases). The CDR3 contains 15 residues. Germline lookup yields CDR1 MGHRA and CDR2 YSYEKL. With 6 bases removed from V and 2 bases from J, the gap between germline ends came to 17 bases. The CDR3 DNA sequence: TGCGCCAGCAGACGAGCTGTGGGGCAAGCCTACGAGCAGTACTTC. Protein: CASRRAVGQAYEQYF.

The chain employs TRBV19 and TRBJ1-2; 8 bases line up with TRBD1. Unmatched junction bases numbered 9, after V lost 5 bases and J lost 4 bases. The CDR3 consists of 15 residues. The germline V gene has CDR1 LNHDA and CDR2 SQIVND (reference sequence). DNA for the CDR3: TGTGCCAGTAGTGAATTGGCGGACAGGGTCTATGGCTACACCTTC. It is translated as CASSELADRVYGYTF. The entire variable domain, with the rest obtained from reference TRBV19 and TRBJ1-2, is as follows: DGGITQSPKYLFRKEGQNVTLSCEQNLNHDAMYWYRQDPGQGLRLIYYSQIVNDFQKGDIAEGYSVSREKKESFPLTVTSAQKNPTAFYLCASSELADRVYGYTFGSGTRLTVV.

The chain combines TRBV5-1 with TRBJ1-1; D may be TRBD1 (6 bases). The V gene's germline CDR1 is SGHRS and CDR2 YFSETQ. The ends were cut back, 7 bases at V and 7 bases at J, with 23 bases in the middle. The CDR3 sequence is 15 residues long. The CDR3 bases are TGCGCCAGCTCAATTAGTACAGGGAGTGACGGTGAAGCTTTCTTT. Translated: CASSISTGSDGEAFF.

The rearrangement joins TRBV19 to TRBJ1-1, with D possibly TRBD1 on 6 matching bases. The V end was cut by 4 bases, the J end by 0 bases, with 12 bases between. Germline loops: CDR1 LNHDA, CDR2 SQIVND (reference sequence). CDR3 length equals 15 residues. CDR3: CASSTSTGLNTEAFF. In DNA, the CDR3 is TGTGCCAGTAGTACATCAACAGGGTTGAACACTGAAGCTTTCTTT.

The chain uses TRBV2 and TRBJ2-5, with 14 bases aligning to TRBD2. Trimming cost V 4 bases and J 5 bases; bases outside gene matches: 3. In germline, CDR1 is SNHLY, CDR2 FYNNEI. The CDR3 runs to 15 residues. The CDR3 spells CASSGGTSGGETQYF. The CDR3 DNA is TGTGCCAGCAGTGGGGGGACTAGCGGGGGTGAGACCCAGTACTTC.

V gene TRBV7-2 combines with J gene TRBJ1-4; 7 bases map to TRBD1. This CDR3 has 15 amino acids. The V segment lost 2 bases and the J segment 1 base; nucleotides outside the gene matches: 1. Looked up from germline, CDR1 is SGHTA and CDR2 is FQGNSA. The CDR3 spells CASSLRQGTNEKLFF. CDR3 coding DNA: TGTGCCAGCAGCTTAAGACAGGGAACTAATGAAAAACTGTTTTTT.

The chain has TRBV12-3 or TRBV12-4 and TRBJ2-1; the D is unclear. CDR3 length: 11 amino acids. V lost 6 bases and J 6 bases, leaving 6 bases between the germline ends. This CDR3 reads CASSQFNEQFF. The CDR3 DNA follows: TGTGCCAGCAGCCAATTCAATGAGCAGTTCTTC.

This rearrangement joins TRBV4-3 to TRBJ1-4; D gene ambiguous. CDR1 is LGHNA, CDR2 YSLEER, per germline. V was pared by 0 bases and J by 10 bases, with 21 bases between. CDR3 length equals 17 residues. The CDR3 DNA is TGCGCCAGCAGCCAAGAGAGCGGGTTTCTGGGAGGAGGAAAACTGTTTTTT. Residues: CASSQESGFLGGGKLFF.

In nucleotides, the CDR3 is TGTGCCAGCAGCTTAGCTCCCAGGGGTATCGAAGAGACCCAGTACTTC. Translated, it gives CASSLAPRGIEETQYF. This chain uses TRBV7-9 with TRBJ2-5; perhaps TRBD1 as D (6 bases). The CDR3 runs 16 residues. V lost 0 bases and J lost 3, with 14 bases in between. Germline V gene data show CDR1 as SEHNR and CDR2 as FQNEAQ (reference sequence).

The CDR3 sequence is CASSLDGDSLYGYTF. The CDR3 DNA sequence: TGTGCCAGCAGCTTAGATGGGGACAGCCTCTATGGCTACACCTTC. This chain connects TRBV7-9 to TRBJ1-2; 7 bases align to TRBD1. Germline lookup yields CDR1 SEHNR and CDR2 FQNEAQ (reference sequence). There are 15 residues in the CDR3. V lost 1 base and J lost 4; bases outside the gene matches: 6. Drawing the rest from reference TRBV7-9 and TRBJ1-2, the complete variable domain is DTGVSQNPRHKITKRGQNVTFRCDPISEHNRLYWYRQTLGQGPEFLTYFQNEAQLEKSRLLSDRFSAERPKGSFSTLEIQRTEQGDSAMYLCASSLDGDSLYGYTFGSGTRLTVV.

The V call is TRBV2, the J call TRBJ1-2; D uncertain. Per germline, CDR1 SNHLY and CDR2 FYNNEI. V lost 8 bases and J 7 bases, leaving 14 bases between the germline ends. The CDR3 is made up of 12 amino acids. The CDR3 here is CASRYASGGYTF. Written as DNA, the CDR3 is TGTGCCAGCCGCTACGCTTCGGGTGGCTACACCTTC.

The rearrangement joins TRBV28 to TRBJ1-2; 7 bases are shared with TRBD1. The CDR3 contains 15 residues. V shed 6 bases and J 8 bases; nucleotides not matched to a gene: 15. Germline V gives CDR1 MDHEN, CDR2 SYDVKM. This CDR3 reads CASSRLDRALAGYTF. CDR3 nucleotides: TGTGCCAGCAGCCGCTTAGACAGGGCCTTAGCCGGCTACACCTTC.

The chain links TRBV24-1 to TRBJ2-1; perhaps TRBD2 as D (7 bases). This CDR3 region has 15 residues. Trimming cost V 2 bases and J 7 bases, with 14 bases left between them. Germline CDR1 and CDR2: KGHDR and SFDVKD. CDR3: CATSDSLGGANEQFF. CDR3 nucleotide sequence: TGTGCCACCAGTGATTCCCTAGGGGGGGCTAATGAGCAGTTCTTC.

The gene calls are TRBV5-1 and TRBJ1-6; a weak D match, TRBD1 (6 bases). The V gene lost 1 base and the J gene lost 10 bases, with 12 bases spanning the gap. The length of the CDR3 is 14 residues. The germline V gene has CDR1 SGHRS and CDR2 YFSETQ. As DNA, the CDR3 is TGCGCCAGCAGCTTGAACAGGGTGGCCTCACCCCTCCACTTT. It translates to CASSLNRVASPLHF.

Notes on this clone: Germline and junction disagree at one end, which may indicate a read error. This chain's CDR3 is CASGTEPGQGLGF. The CDR3 DNA is TGTGCTAGTGGTACAGAGCCGGGACAGGGGCTGGGGTTC. The J gene is TRBJ2-7, the V gene TRBV12-5; TRBD1 agrees at 10 bases. The CDR3 is made up of 13 amino acids. The germline V gene encodes CDR1 LGHNT and CDR2 FRNRAP.

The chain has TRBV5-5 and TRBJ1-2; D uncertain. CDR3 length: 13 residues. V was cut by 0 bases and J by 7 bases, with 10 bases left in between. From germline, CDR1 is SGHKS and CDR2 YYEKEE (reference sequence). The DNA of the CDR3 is TGTGCCAGCAGCTTGGTCGGGATGGGTGGCTACACCTTC. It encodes CASSLVGMGGYTF.